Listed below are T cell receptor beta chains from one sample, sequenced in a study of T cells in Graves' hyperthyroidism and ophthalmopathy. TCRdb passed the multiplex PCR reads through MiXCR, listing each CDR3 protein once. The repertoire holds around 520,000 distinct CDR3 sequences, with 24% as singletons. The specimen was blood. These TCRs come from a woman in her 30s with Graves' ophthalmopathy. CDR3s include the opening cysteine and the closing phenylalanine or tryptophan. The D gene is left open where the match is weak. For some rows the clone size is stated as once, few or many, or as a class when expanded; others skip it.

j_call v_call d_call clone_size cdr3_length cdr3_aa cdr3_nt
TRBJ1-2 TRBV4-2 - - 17 CASSQWAPQGTNYGYTF TGTGCCAGCAGCCAATGGGCACCTCAGGGAACTAACTATGGCTACACCTTC
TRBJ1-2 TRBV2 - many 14 CASSKGPSSYGYTF TGTGCCAGCAGTAAGGGCCCCTCAAGCTATGGCTACACCTTC
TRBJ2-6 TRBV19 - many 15 CASSRGTFGANVLTF TGTGCCAGTAGTCGGGGGACCTTTGGGGCCAACGTCCTGACTTTC
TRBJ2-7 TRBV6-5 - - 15 CASSHSGAKNYEQYF TGTGCCAGCAGTCACTCAGGGGCCAAGAACTACGAGCAGTACTTC
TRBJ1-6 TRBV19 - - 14 CAASSTGFNSPLHF TGTGCCGCATCCTCGACAGGTTTTAATTCACCCCTCCACTTT
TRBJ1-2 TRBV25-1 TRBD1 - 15 CASSDTGTVSYGYTF TGTGCCAGCAGCGACACCGGGACAGTAAGCTATGGCTACACCTTC
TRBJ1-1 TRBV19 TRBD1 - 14 CASRQQGFDTEAFF TGTGCCAGTAGGCAACAGGGGTTCGACACTGAAGCTTTCTTT
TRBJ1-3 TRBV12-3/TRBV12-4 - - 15 CASSFPGGSGNTIYF TGTGCCAGCAGTTTTCCGGGGGGCTCTGGAAACACCATATATTTT
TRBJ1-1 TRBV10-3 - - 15 CAISESRRLNTEAFF TGTGCCATCAGTGAGTCGAGGCGGTTGAACACTGAAGCTTTCTTT
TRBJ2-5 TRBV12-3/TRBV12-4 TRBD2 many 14 CASSGTSGAETQYF TGTGCCAGCAGCGGGACTAGCGGGGCGGAGACCCAGTACTTC
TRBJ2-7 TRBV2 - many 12 CTSSGESYEQYF TGTACCAGCAGTGGGGAGTCCTACGAGCAGTACTTC
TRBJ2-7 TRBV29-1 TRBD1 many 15 CSVVGDRPLAYEQYF TGCAGCGTTGTAGGGGACAGGCCGCTGGCCTACGAGCAGTACTTC
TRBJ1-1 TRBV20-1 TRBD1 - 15 CSAGDGGQGETEAFF TGCAGTGCTGGAGATGGGGGACAGGGCGAGACTGAAGCTTTCTTT
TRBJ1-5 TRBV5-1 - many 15 CASRSDSSSNQPQHF TGCGCCAGCAGGTCTGACAGCTCTAGCAATCAGCCCCAGCATTTT
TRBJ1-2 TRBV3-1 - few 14 CASSQDPERGGYTF TGTGCCAGCAGCCAAGATCCCGAACGAGGGGGCTACACCTTC
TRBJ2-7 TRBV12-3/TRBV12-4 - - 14 CASRSVGTTNEQYF TGTGCCAGCAGGTCGGTGGGGACAACGAACGAGCAGTACTTC
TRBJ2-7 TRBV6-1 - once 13 CASSEPSYYEQYF TGTGCCAGCAGTGAACCTTCGTACTACGAGCAGTACTTC
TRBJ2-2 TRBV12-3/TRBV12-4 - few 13 CASSTGVPGELFF TGTGCCAGCAGCACGGGAGTTCCCGGGGAGCTGTTTTTT
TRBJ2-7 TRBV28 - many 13 CASRDTSSYEQYF TGTGCCAGCAGGGATACGTCTTCCTACGAGCAGTACTTC
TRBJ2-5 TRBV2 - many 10 CASSAGAQYF TGTGCCAGCAGTGCGGGGGCCCAGTACTTC
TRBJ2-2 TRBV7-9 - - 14 CASSLVTSTGELFF TGTGCCAGCAGCTTAGTGACGAGCACCGGGGAGCTGTTTTTT
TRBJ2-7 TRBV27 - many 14 CASSFGGPNYEQYF TGTGCCAGCAGTTTTGGAGGACCGAACTACGAGCAGTACTTC
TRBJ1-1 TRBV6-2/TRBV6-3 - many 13 CASSQQWDTEAFF TGTGCCAGCAGCCAACAGTGGGACACTGAAGCTTTCTTT
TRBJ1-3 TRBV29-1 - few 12 CSVEVSGNTIYF TGCAGCGTTGAAGTCTCTGGAAACACCATATATTTT